Listed below are T cell receptor beta chains from one sample, sequenced in a study of T cells in localized non-small cell lung cancer. The assay was immunoSEQ multiplex PCR, and TCRdb's table has in-frame clones only and misses some. Of approximately 11,000 clones in the sample, approximately 85% were seen once. The specimen was peripheral blood mononuclear cells, collected before any cancer treatment. These receptors came from a female donor over 55 with stage II lung adenocarcinoma. CDR3s include the opening cysteine and the closing phenylalanine or tryptophan. D genes are given only for firm matches. Clone size is stated in some rows and not others, as once, few, many or a class when expanded.

D: .
J: TRBJ2-5
size: few
V: TRBV5-6
length: 16
DNA: TGTGCCAGCAGCCCGGCCCCCGACCGGGGCTCAGAGACCCAGTACTTC
CDR3: CASSPAPDRGSETQYF

D: TRBD1
J: TRBJ1-1
size: .
V: TRBV4-2
length: 14
DNA: TGTGCCAGCAGCAAAGGGGACAGGAACACTGAAGCTTTCTTT
CDR3: CASSKGDRNTEAFF

D: .
J: TRBJ2-3
size: once
V: TRBV20-1
length: 11
DNA: TGCAGTGATAGTAGGGTAGATACGCAGTATTTT
CDR3: CSDSRVDTQYF

D: TRBD2
J: TRBJ2-2
size: once
V: TRBV6-6
length: 15
DNA: TGTGCCAGCACTTTAGCGGGTGCGAACACCGGGGAGCTGTTTTTT
CDR3: CASTLAGANTGELFF

D: TRBD1
J: TRBJ1-1
size: .
V: TRBV6-4
length: 15
DNA: TGTGCCAGCAGGAACAGACAGGGACCGAACACTGAAGCTTTCTTT
CDR3: CASRNRQGPNTEAFF

D: .
J: TRBJ2-2
size: few
V: TRBV5-4
length: 15
DNA: TGTGCCACCAATGCTGGAGGGAGTGGTGGGGGGGAGCTGTTTTTT
CDR3: CATNAGGSGGGELFF

D: .
J: TRBJ1-2
size: .
V: TRBV28
length: 13
DNA: TGTGCCAGCAGAAAGGGCGGCAGCGCTGGCTACACCTTC
CDR3: CASRKGGSAGYTF

D: .
J: TRBJ2-2
size: once
V: TRBV6-1
length: 14
DNA: TGTGCCAGCAGTCTAGAGACGAACACCGGGGAGCTGTTTTTT
CDR3: CASSLETNTGELFF

D: .
J: TRBJ2-5
size: few
V: TRBV2
length: 11
DNA: TGTGCCTACGCAGGGTTCGAGACCCAGTACTTC
CDR3: CAYAGFETQYF

D: .
J: TRBJ2-5
size: .
V: TRBV30
length: 16
DNA: TGTGCCTGGAGTCAGGGGGCGGGGGGCGTCTGGGAGACCCAGTACTTC
CDR3: CAWSQGAGGVWETQYF

D: .
J: TRBJ1-2
size: once
V: TRBV13
length: 15
DNA: TGTGCCAGCAGTGACAGCGAAGGGGGAAAGGATGGCTACACCTTC
CDR3: CASSDSEGGKDGYTF

D: .
J: TRBJ2-7
size: .
V: TRBV6-6
length: 13
DNA: TGTGCCAGCAGTCCTGGGATGGGGTACGAGCAGTACTTC
CDR3: CASSPGMGYEQYF

D: .
J: TRBJ2-7
size: .
V: TRBV10-3
length: 15
DNA: TGTGCCATCAGTGAGTCTCGGGGGGCGCGCAACGAGCAGTACTTC
CDR3: CAISESRGARNEQYF

D: TRBD2
J: TRBJ2-3
size: .
V: TRBV5-6
length: 15
DNA: TGTGCCAGCAGCTTGGTTGCTAGCGGGGGGGATACGCAGTATTTT
CDR3: CASSLVASGGDTQYF

D: TRBD2
J: TRBJ2-7
size: .
V: TRBV2
length: 15
DNA: TGTGCCAGCAGTGAAGGGGGTAGCGGGACTTACGAGCAGTACTTC
CDR3: CASSEGGSGTYEQYF

D: TRBD1
J: TRBJ2-7
size: .
V: TRBV27
length: 17
DNA: TGTGCCAGCAGTTTATATGGACAGGGTCAAGGCTCCTACGAGCAGTACTTC
CDR3: CASSLYGQGQGSYEQYF

D: .
J: TRBJ1-1
size: .
V: TRBV5-4
length: 14
DNA: TGTGCCAGCAGCACAGTTAAGGTGAACACTGAAGCTTTCTTT
CDR3: CASSTVKVNTEAFF

D: .
J: TRBJ2-5
size: .
V: TRBV4-2
length: 15
DNA: TGTGCCAGCAGCCAAAACAGGGGGGGACAAGAGACCCAGTACTTC
CDR3: CASSQNRGGQETQYF

D: .
J: TRBJ2-6
size: few
V: TRBV5-1
length: 15
DNA: TGCGCCAGCAGCTTGGTAGAGTCTGGGGCCAACGTCCTGACTTTC
CDR3: CASSLVESGANVLTF

D: TRBD1
J: TRBJ2-1
size: few
V: TRBV2
length: 12
DNA: TGTGCCAGCAGTGAACGGACAGGTGAGCAGTTCTTC
CDR3: CASSERTGEQFF

D: .
J: TRBJ2-4
size: .
V: TRBV7-8
length: 14
DNA: TGTGCCAGCAGCCCCGAAAGGGGATGGAACATTCAGTACTTC
CDR3: CASSPERGWNIQYF

D: TRBD2
J: TRBJ2-7
size: .
V: TRBV30
length: 13
DNA: TGTGCCTGGAGGGGGCCTAGCGGGAGGGAGCAGTACTTC
CDR3: CAWRGPSGREQYF

D: .
J: TRBJ1-2
size: once
V: TRBV30
length: 13
DNA: TGTGCCTGGAGGATCCAAAATCACTATGGCTACACCTTC
CDR3: CAWRIQNHYGYTF

D: .
J: TRBJ2-1
size: once
V: TRBV5-5
length: 15
DNA: TGTGCCAGCAGCCCCGACGTTCTCTCCTACAATGAGCAGTTCTTC
CDR3: CASSPDVLSYNEQFF

D: TRBD2
J: TRBJ2-3
size: .
V: TRBV12-5
length: 16
DNA: TGTGCTAGTGGTGACATTAGCGGGGACCTCTTGGGTACGCAGTATTTT
CDR3: CASGDISGDLLGTQYF

D: TRBD2
J: TRBJ2-2
size: .
V: TRBV5-1
length: 15
DNA: TGCGCCAGCAGCTTACTAGCGGGAGACACCGGGGAGCTGTTTTTT
CDR3: CASSLLAGDTGELFF

D: .
J: TRBJ2-5
size: .
V: TRBV6-4
length: 11
DNA: TGTGCCAGCAGTGGTCAAGAGACCCAGTACTTC
CDR3: CASSGQETQYF

D: TRBD2
J: TRBJ2-1
size: .
V: TRBV6-6
length: 13
DNA: TGTGCCAACACCCGCGGGAGTAGGGGTGAGCAGTTCTTC
CDR3: CANTRGSRGEQFF